This TCR beta chain was identified in a study of cytomegalovirus exposure and HLA in healthy donors. Whole-study results and caveats: Researchers counted roughly 150 TCR beta chains as cytomegalovirus-associated. In vitro data verified a few CMV-associated chains as specific for CMV antigens. High sensitivity and specificity were reportedly achieved when the classifier diagnosed cytomegalovirus status.

V gave up 2 bases and J gave up 2 bases; unmatched junction bases: 4. The CDR3 runs to 16 residues. The germline gives CDR1 LNHNV, CDR2 YYDKDF (reference sequence). This clone was seen a handful of times. Its antigen is as yet unknown. PCR involved 60 Vbeta and 13 Jbeta primers. TCRdb keeps only in-frame clones here, not all; method: immunoSEQ multiplex PCR. The sample records more than 110,000 clones, 79% being singletons. This TCR derives from a female donor in good health and CMV-seronegative. The V and J genes are TRBV15 and TRBJ2-7, with 12 nucleotides matching TRBD2. Sequenced sample: PBMCs. CDR3 DNA: TGTGCCACCAGCAGACCAGGACTAGCGGGGACCTACGAGCAGTACTTC. This codes for CATSRPGLAGTYEQYF.